The 5 T cell receptor beta chains below were found in one sample sequenced in a study of CXCR3-negative and CXCR3-positive naive CD8 T cells. cDNA libraries for TRB were generated by 5' RACE incorporating UMI labels. After re-calling the 5' RACE reads, TCRdb lists one entry per CDR3 protein, DNA absent. In all, the sample yields under 85,000 distinct CDR3 sequences. Source material: naive CXCR3- CD8+ T cells from blood. Subset indicated: CD45RO-CCR7+CD27+CD95- naive CD8+ T cells lacking CXCR3 (TNR3-). The receptors stem from a human donor in good health. Some clones in this sample may be carry-over from other donors' samples.

The chain employs TRBV29-1 and TRBJ2-1; lacking DNA, the TRBD1 call made by TCRdb goes unchecked. The CDR3 totals 15 residues. Germline lookup yields CDR1 SQVTM and CDR2 ANQGSEA. The CDR3 is CSVDISGDPYNEQFF.

The chain couples TRBV20-1 to TRBJ2-7; TCRdb lists TRBD1, though no DNA is available to test this call. Germline lookup yields CDR1 DFQATT and CDR2 SNEGSKA (reference sequence). The CDR3 totals 16 residues. The CDR3: CSANGGGGVEMVEQYF.

The chain employs TRBV13 and TRBJ1-1; TCRdb's D call, TRBD1, is unchecked because there is no DNA. The germline CDR1 and CDR2 sequences are PRHDT and FYEKMQ (reference sequence). CDR3 length: 15 amino acids. CDR3 residues: CASSIPGTGNTEAFF.

The chain recombines TRBV7-6 with TRBJ2-3; TCRdb's D call, TRBD2, is unchecked because there is no DNA. CDR1 SGHVS and CDR2 FNYEAQ come from the germline V gene. This CDR3 region has 16 residues. The CDR3 sequence: CASSGTGTSGRDTQYF.

V gene TRBV19 combines with J gene TRBJ1-1. The V gene's germline CDR1 is LNHDA and CDR2 SQIVND (reference sequence). The CDR3 spans 14 residues. CDR3 sequence reads: CASSREQENTEAFF.